The 27 T cell receptor beta chains given below trace back to one sample, sequenced in a study of beta chain features in type 1 diabetes. As every portion of the isolated RNA was reverse transcribed, the sequencing read expressed TCRB transcripts. Sequencing was performed with immunoSEQ multiplex PCR; in TCRdb, only in-frame clones are kept and a portion is missing. This table holds more than 250,000 clones, about 20% found once. Notes on the study in general: Shorter TCRB CDR3s, moderately but significantly so, marked every one of the four CD4+ subsets in Type 1 diabetes patients.

The antigens these receptors bind are not known. The material sequenced was naive CD4+ T cells from blood. All receptors derive from a woman in her thirties or forties with type 1 diabetes.

In this sample, this clone turned up a few times. V usage is TRBV30 and J usage is TRBJ1-3; D unresolved. Germline CDR1 is GTSNPN and CDR2 is SVGIG (reference sequence). V was pared by 3 bases and J by 4 bases, with 4 bases between. The CDR3 runs 11 residues. The CDR3 loop reads CAWRRGNTIYF. CDR3 DNA sequence: TGTGCCTGGAGACGGGGAAACACCATATATTTT.

This clone was detected only a few times. The chain joins TRBV9 to TRBJ2-1; the D gene is possibly TRBD1 (6 bases). Between the trimmed V and J ends, which lost 5 bases and 9 bases, there was a span of 15 bases. The CDR3 is 13 residues long. Per the germline V gene, CDR1 is SGDLS and CDR2 is YYNGEE. The CDR3, as DNA: TGTGCCAGCAGTTCAAAACAGGGTGGTGAGCAGTTCTTC. Its translation: CASSSKQGGEQFF.

This clone turned up a few times. This chain connects TRBV5-4 to TRBJ2-5; 11 bases map to TRBD1. The CDR3 extends over 15 amino acids. Trimming removed 3 bases from V and 3 bases from J; junction bases left unmatched: 4. Germline lookup yields CDR1 SGHNT and CDR2 YYREEE (reference sequence). CDR3 sequence reads: CASSYRDRGKETQYF. The CDR3 DNA reads as TGTGCCAGCAGCTACCGGGACAGGGGGAAAGAGACCCAGTACTTC.

The chain uses TRBV4-3 and TRBJ2-4, with TRBD1 as a possible D gene (6 bases). CDR3 size: 16 residues. V lost 1 base and J lost 7, with 17 bases in between. The germline V gene has CDR1 LGHNA and CDR2 YSLEER. The CDR3 nucleotides are TGCGCCAGCAGCCAAGCGTTACCTAGGGGGTCGAACATTCAGTACTTC. Translating gives CASSQALPRGSNIQYF.

The sample holds a few counts of this clone. The rearrangement joins TRBV4-2 to TRBJ2-1; 7 bases align to TRBD2. There are 14 residues in the CDR3. The trim removed 0 bases at V and 7 bases at J, leaving 3 bases unmatched. Germline CDR1 reads LGHNA; CDR2 reads YNFKEQ. The CDR3 bases are TGTGCCAGCAGCCAAGACAGGCGGGAGAATGAGCAGTTCTTC. This encodes CASSQDRRENEQFF.

There are a few counts of this clone. J is TRBJ2-3 and V is TRBV29-1; no definite D call. V was cut by 8 bases and J by 2 bases, with 5 bases left in between. The germline gives CDR1 SQVTM, CDR2 ANQGSEA. This CDR3 has 10 amino acids. CDR3 sequence: CSSNTDTQYF. The CDR3 bases are TGCAGCTCTAACACAGATACGCAGTATTTT.

The genes are TRBV7-3 and TRBJ1-1; D gene ambiguous. The CDR3 extends over 13 amino acids. V was clipped by 4 bases and J by 3 bases, with 9 bases between them. In germline, CDR1 is SGHTA, CDR2 FQGTGA. CDR3 sequence: CASSWSRDTEAFF. The CDR3 region has the DNA TGTGCCAGCAGCTGGTCTCGGGACACTGAAGCTTTCTTT.

This clone was seen a few times. The V call is TRBV7-2, the J call TRBJ1-2; tentatively, D is TRBD1 (6 bases). V lost 4 bases, J lost 6 bases, and 18 bases lay in between. The CDR3 is made up of 15 amino acids. Germline values: CDR1 SGHTA, CDR2 FQGNSA. The CDR3 sequence is CASSSFVSGENGYTF. The CDR3 nucleotides read TGTGCCAGCAGCTCCTTCGTCTCAGGGGAAAATGGCTACACCTTC.

This chain uses TRBV7-3 with TRBJ2-7, with D possibly being TRBD1 (6 bases). Germline V gene sequence: CDR1 SGHTA, CDR2 FQGTGA. Trimming cost V 5 bases and J 4 bases, with 12 bases left between them. The length of the CDR3 is 13 residues. CDR3 region: CASSPGTPYEQYF. As DNA, the CDR3 is TGTGCCAGCAGCCCGGGGACACCTTACGAGCAGTACTTC.

On this clone: Additional DNA sequences in this sample encode the identical CDR3. The genes are TRBV2 and TRBJ1-5; TRBD1 aligns across 7 bases. V was pared by 5 bases and J by 7 bases, with 5 bases of the junction left unmatched. Germline loops: CDR1 SNHLY, CDR2 FYNNEI. The CDR3 loop spans 13 amino acids. The CDR3 DNA follows: TGTGCCAGCAGTCCTCAGGGGGAGCAGCCCCAGCATTTT. Translated: CASSPQGEQPQHF.

The gene calls are TRBV28 and TRBJ2-7; D might be TRBD1 (5 bases). V was cut by 2 bases and J by 5 bases, with 13 bases left in between. Germline values: CDR1 MDHEN, CDR2 SYDVKM. CDR3 length equals 14 residues. This chain's CDR3 is CASSLSQGSNEQYF. The CDR3 coding sequence is TGTGCCAGCAGTTTAAGCCAGGGTAGCAACGAGCAGTACTTC.

The table lists this clone with a few counts. This chain joins TRBV11-1 and TRBJ1-5; D remains unclear. The CDR3 is 13 residues long. V was trimmed by 3 bases and J by 3 bases, leaving 6 bases between them. The germline gives CDR1 SGHAT, CDR2 FQDESV (reference sequence). CDR3 amino acids: CASSFGFNQPQHF. The CDR3 DNA is TGTGCCAGCAGCTTTGGCTTCAATCAGCCCCAGCATTTT. Using reference TRBV11-1 and TRBJ1-5 for the parts outside the CDR3, the full variable domain is EAEVAQSPRYKITEKSQAVAFWCDPISGHATLYWYRQILGQGPELLVQFQDESVVDDSQLPKDRFSAERLKGVDSTLKIQPAELGDSAMYLCASSFGFNQPQHFGDGTRLSIL.

This clone was seen a handful of times. The chain employs TRBV7-9 and TRBJ2-7; a possible D gene is TRBD1 (5 bases). The V gene's germline CDR1 is SEHNR and CDR2 FQNEAQ (reference sequence). The CDR3 is 14 residues long. With 11 bases removed from V and 1 base from J, the gap between germline ends came to 18 bases. CDR3 DNA: TGTGCCGGGGCGACAGCCGCAGGTTCCTACGAGCAGTACTTC. This codes for CAGATAAGSYEQYF.

This clone showed up just a few times. The chain is built from TRBV5-4 and TRBJ2-1; 8 bases are a match to TRBD2. The J segment lost 1 base and the V segment lost 2 bases, leaving 11 bases of the junction unmatched. Germline V gene sequence: CDR1 SGHNT, CDR2 YYREEE (reference sequence). The CDR3 consists of 18 residues. The CDR3 region is CASSFGGLAGPSYNEQFF. For the CDR3, the DNA is TGTGCCAGCAGCTTCGGGGGCTTAGCGGGACCTTCCTACAATGAGCAGTTCTTC.

This clone turned up a few times. The V gene is TRBV18, the J gene TRBJ2-7; TRBD2 agrees at 9 bases. V gave up 2 bases and J gave up 5 bases; unmatched junction bases: 7. The CDR3 totals 15 residues. CDR1 is KGHSH, CDR2 LQKENI, per germline. The CDR3 is CASSPGVAGVNEQYF. For the CDR3, the DNA is TGTGCCAGCTCACCAGGGGTAGCGGGAGTCAACGAGCAGTACTTC. The full variable domain, in which reference TRBV18 and TRBJ2-7 provide the parts outside the CDR3, is NAGVMQNPRHLVRRRGQEARLRCSPMKGHSHVYWYRQLPEEGLKFMVYLQKENIIDESGMPKERFSAEFPKEGPSILRIQQVVRGDSAAYFCASSPGVAGVNEQYFGPGTRLTVT.

In this sample, this clone turned up a few times. The gene calls are TRBV7-7 and TRBJ2-1; no firm D call. Trimming took 4 bases from V and 4 from J, leaving 8 bases between them. Germline CDR1 and CDR2: SSHAT and FNYEAQ (reference sequence). The CDR3 extends over 13 amino acids. DNA for the CDR3: TGTGCCAGCAGCTCACAACAGTACAATGAGCAGTTCTTC. The encoded protein is CASSSQQYNEQFF.

This clone was detected only a few times. The rearrangement uses TRBV6-6 and TRBJ2-6; the D is unclear. The CDR3 totals 14 residues. CDR1 is MNHNY, CDR2 SVGAGI, per germline (reference sequence). Trimming removed 7 bases from V and 1 base from J, with 8 bases in between. The CDR3 protein is CASTPTSGANVLTF. In DNA, the CDR3 is TGTGCCAGCACTCCGACATCTGGGGCCAACGTCCTGACTTTC.

This clone came up a few times. In DNA, the CDR3 is TGTGCCACCAGCAGAGAAGTAAGGGGAATTCAGCCCCAGCATTTT. Amino acid sequence: CATSREVRGIQPQHF. This rearrangement joins TRBV15 to TRBJ1-5, with D possibly TRBD1 on 5 matching bases. Trimming stripped 0 bases from V and 6 bases from J, with 12 bases between. The CDR3 runs to 15 residues. CDR1 and CDR2 from the germline V gene are LNHNV and YYDKDF (reference sequence).

Comment on this clone: At one boundary the junction diverges from the germline segment, which might be a read error. The CDR3 coding sequence is TGTGCTAGCAGCCAAAGACAGGGTAGCTACAATGAGCAGTTCTTC. Protein sequence: CASSQRQGSYNEQFF. The chain couples TRBV7-7 to TRBJ2-1; TRBD1 matches 7 bases. CDR1 is SSHAT, CDR2 FNYEAQ, per germline (reference sequence). CDR3 length: 15 amino acids.

The chain couples TRBV25-1 to TRBJ2-1; D possibly corresponds to TRBD2 (6 bases). Trimming removed 2 bases from V and 7 bases from J, with 9 bases in between. The CDR3 contains 13 residues. Germline V gene data show CDR1 as MGHDK and CDR2 as SYGVNS. The CDR3 protein is CASSEMGRNEQFF. CDR3 nucleotide sequence: TGTGCCAGCAGTGAAATGGGGAGGAATGAGCAGTTCTTC.

This clone was seen only a few times. The chain links TRBV18 to TRBJ2-7; tentatively, D is TRBD1 (6 bases). V lost 1 base, J lost 5 bases, and 18 bases lay in between. The CDR3 is 16 residues long. CDR1 is KGHSH and CDR2 is LQKENI in the germline V gene. The CDR3 sequence is CASSPLSRGGRNEQYF. DNA of the CDR3: TGTGCCAGCTCACCACTTTCCCGAGGGGGTCGGAACGAGCAGTACTTC.

This clone has a handful of counts. The CDR3 sequence is CASTSQGYDRGNRVGANVLTF. The CDR3 nucleotides are TGTGCCAGCACCTCCCAGGGCTACGACAGGGGGAATAGGGTCGGGGCCAACGTCCTGACTTTC. V is TRBV7-3 and J is TRBJ2-6; 9 nucleotides match TRBD1. CDR1 and CDR2 from the germline V gene are SGHTA and FQGTGA. The CDR3 has 21 amino acids. Unmatched junction bases numbered 23, after V lost 7 bases and J lost 4 bases.

This clone was picked up a small number of times. This specimen includes other DNA sequences encoding the same CDR3. This chain links TRBV2 with TRBJ1-2; 8 bases align to TRBD1. CDR1 and CDR2 (germline): SNHLY, FYNNEI. V lost 6 bases to trimming and J lost 2 bases; unmatched junction nucleotides: 2. The CDR3 is made up of 13 amino acids. In DNA form, the CDR3 reads TGTGCCAGCAGCGGACAGGGAAACTATGGCTACACCTTC. Its protein product is CASSGQGNYGYTF.

The table lists this clone with a count of one. This rearrangement joins TRBV7-9 to TRBJ2-3; 9 bases fit TRBD2. Germline trimming cut 5 bases from V and 3 bases from J; bases unmatched to any gene: 6. This CDR3 contains 15 residues. CDR1 and CDR2 from the germline V gene are SEHNR and FQNEAQ (reference sequence). In DNA, the CDR3 is TGTGCCAGCAGCGCTGGGACTAGCCGAACAGATACGCAGTATTTT. Its protein is CASSAGTSRTDTQYF.

The chain employs TRBV29-1 and TRBJ1-5; TRBD1 matches at 8 bases. With 4 bases clipped from V and 5 bases from J, the junction kept 4 bases outside the gene matches. This CDR3 region has 13 residues. The germline V gene encodes CDR1 SQVTM and CDR2 ANQGSEA. CDR3 amino acids: CSVVGQGDQPQHF. The CDR3 DNA is TGCAGCGTTGTTGGACAGGGAGATCAGCCCCAGCATTTT.

The chain is built from TRBV14 and TRBJ2-7; the match to TRBD1 covers 7 bases. The V gene's germline CDR1 is SGHDN and CDR2 FVKESK. This CDR3 spans 17 amino acids. Trimming took 1 base from V and 0 from J; bases not matched to a gene: 9. The CDR3: CASSQGTGLMSSYEQYF. The CDR3 DNA is TGTGCCAGCAGCCAAGGGACAGGCCTTATGAGCTCCTACGAGCAGTACTTC.

The chain carries TRBV7-2 and TRBJ2-1; D may be TRBD2 (5 bases). Germline CDR1 and CDR2: SGHTA and FQGNSA. Trimming removed 3 bases from V and 5 bases from J, with 14 bases in between. CDR3 size: 15 residues. The DNA for the CDR3 is TGTGCCAGCAGCTTGTGGGTTGAGGGTCACAATGAGCAGTTCTTC. Its protein is CASSLWVEGHNEQFF.